The sequence of this T cell receptor (beta chain) was determined in a study of T cells in narcolepsy. Produced via immunoSEQ multiplex PCR; TCRdb's table is partial and in-frame only. The profile covers about 40,000 clones, with about nine tenths appearing a single time and roughly 1.2% taken by the ten largest. The CDR3 runs to 14 residues. V was pared by 6 bases and J by 1 base, with 12 bases between. Germline-derived CDR1 and CDR2 are LNHDA and SQIVND (reference sequence). In its sample, this clone was seen a few times. Material for sequencing was CD45RA- memory CD4+ T cells from PBMCs. The source is a human donor with narcolepsy. The rearrangement links TRBV19 to TRBJ1-1; D call uncertain. The CDR3 protein is CASRGQEENTEAFF. CDR3 bases: TGTGCCAGTAGGGGTCAGGAGGAGAACACTGAAGCTTTCTTT.